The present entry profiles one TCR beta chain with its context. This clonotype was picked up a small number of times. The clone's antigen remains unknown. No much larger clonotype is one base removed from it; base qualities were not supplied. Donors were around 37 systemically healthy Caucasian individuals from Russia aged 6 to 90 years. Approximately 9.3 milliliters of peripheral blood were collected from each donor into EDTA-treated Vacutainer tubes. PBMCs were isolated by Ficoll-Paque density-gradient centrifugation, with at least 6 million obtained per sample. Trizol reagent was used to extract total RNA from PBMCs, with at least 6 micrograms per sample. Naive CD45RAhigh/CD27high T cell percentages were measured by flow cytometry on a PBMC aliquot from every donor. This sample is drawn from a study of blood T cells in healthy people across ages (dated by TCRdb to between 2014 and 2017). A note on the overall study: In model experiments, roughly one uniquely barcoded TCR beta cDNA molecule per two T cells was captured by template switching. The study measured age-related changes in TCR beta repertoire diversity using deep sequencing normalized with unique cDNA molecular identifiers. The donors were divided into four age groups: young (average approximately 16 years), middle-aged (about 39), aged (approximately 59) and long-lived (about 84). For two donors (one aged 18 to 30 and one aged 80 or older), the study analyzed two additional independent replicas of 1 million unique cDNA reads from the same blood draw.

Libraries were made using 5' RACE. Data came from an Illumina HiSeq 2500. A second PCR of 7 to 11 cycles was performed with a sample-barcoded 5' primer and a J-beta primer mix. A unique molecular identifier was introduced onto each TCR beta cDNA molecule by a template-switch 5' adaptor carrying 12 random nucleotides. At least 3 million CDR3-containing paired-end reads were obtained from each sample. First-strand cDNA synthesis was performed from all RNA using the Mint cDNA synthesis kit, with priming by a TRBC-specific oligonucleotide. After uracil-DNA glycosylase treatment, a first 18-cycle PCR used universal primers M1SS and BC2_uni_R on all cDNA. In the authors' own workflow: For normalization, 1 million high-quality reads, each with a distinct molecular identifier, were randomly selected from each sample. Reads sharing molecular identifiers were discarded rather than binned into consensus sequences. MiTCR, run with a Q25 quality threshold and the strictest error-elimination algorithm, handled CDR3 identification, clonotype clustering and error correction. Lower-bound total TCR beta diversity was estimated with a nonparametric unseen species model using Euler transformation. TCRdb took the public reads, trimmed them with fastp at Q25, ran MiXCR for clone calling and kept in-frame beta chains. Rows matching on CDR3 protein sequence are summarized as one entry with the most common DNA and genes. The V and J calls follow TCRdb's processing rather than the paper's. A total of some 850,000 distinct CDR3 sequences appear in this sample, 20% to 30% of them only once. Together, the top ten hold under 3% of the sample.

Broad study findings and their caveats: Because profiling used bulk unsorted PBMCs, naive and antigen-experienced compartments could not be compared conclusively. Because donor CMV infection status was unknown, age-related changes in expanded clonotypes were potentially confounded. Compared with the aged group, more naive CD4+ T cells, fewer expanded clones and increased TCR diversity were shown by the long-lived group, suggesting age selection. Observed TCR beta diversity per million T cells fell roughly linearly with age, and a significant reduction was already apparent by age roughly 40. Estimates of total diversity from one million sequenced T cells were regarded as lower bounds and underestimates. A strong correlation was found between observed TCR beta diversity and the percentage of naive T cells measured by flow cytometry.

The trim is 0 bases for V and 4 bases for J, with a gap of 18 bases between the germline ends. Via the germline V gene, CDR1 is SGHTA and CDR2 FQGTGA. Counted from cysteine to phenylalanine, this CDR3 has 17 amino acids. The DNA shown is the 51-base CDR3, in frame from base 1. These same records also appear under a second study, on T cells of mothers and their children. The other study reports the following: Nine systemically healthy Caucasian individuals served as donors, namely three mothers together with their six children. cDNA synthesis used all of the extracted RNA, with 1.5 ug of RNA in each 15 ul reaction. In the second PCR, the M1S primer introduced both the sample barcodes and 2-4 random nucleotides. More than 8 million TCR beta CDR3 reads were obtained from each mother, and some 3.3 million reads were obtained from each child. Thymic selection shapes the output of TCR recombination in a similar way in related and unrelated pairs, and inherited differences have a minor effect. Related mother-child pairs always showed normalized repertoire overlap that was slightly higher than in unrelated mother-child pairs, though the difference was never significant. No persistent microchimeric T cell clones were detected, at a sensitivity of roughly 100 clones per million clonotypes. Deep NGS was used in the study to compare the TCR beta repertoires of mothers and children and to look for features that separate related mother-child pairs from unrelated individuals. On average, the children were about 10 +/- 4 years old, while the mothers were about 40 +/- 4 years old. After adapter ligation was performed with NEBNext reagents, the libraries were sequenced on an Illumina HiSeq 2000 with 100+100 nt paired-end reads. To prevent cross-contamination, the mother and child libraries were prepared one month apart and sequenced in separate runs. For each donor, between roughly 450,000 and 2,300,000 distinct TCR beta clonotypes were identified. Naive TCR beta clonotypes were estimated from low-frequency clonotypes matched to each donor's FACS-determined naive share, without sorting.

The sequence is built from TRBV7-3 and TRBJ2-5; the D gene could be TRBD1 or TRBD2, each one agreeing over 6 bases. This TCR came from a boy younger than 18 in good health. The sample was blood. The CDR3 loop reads CASSLTGGLASGETQYF. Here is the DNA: TGTGCCAGCAGCTTAACAGGGGGGCTAGCGTCAGGAGAGACCCAGTACTTC.